These 5 T cell receptor beta chains came from one sample sequenced in a study of CD8 T cells in Susac syndrome. When the RNA was reverse transcribed, random hexamers were used with an input of roughly 0.45 to 1 ug. TCRdb independently ran MiXCR on the immunoSEQ multiplex PCR reads; one entry per CDR3 protein. The sample has under 85,000 distinct CDR3 sequences, 94% seen once; the top ten hold approximately 0.92%. Sequencing was done on a sample of CD8+ T cells from PBMCs. These receptors were obtained from a human donor with Susac syndrome.

This clonotype was seen once. This sequence joins TRBV30 and TRBJ1-5, with D unclear. Germline loops: CDR1 GTSNPN, CDR2 SVGIG (reference sequence). The CDR3 has 13 residues. V was shortened by 1 base and J by 1 base, with 5 bases between the two germline ends. The CDR3 here is CAWSETSNQPQHF. The CDR3 DNA is TGTGCCTGGAGTGAGACGAGCAATCAGCCCCAGCATTTT. Full variable domain (missing parts from reference TRBV30 and TRBJ1-5): SQTIHQWPATLVQPVGSPLSLECTVEGTSNPNLYWYRQAAGRGLQLLFYSVGIGQISSEVPQNLSASRPQDRQFILSSKKLLLSDSGFYLCAWSETSNQPQHFGDGTRLSIL.

This chain joins TRBV7-9 and TRBJ1-1, with D uncertain. CDR1 is SEHNR, CDR2 FQNEAQ, per germline (reference sequence). The CDR3 has 12 residues. V lost 2 bases, J lost 7 bases, and 8 bases lay in between. The CDR3 here is CASSLWKGEAFF. CDR3 in DNA: TGTGCCAGCAGCTTATGGAAGGGTGAAGCTTTCTTT.

The J gene is TRBJ1-2, the V gene TRBV3-1, with D unresolved. Trimming left V 1 base short and J 6 bases short, with 12 bases between. This CDR3 region has 14 residues. Per the germline V gene, CDR1 is LGHDT and CDR2 is YNNKEL (reference sequence). This CDR3 is CASSQVKEEDGYTF. DNA for the CDR3: TGTGCCAGCAGCCAAGTCAAAGAGGAGGATGGCTACACCTTC.

V and J are TRBV12-3 or TRBV12-4 and TRBJ2-2; the match to TRBD1 covers 9 bases. CDR3 length: 16 residues. V shed 5 bases, J shed 2 bases, and the junction held 6 bases outside the gene matches. CDR3 region: CASSQPGQGNTGELFF. CDR3 nucleotides: TGTGCCAGCAGTCAACCGGGACAGGGAAACACCGGGGAGCTGTTTTTT.

The rearrangement uses TRBV12-3 or TRBV12-4 and TRBJ1-1; D may be TRBD1 (5 bases). The CDR3 contains 13 residues. V lost 3 bases and J 4 bases, leaving 9 bases between the germline ends. CDR3 nucleotide sequence: TGTGCCAGCAGTTTCTCAGGGATCACTGAAGCTTTCTTT. Protein: CASSFSGITEAFF.